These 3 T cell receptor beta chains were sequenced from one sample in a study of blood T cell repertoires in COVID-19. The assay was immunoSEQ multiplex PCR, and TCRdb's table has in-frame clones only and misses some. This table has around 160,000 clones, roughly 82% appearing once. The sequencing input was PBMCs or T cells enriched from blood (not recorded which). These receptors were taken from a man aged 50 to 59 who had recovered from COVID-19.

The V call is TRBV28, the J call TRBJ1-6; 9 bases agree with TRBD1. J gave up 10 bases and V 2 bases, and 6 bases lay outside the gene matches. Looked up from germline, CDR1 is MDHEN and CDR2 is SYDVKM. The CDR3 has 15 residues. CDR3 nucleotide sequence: TGTGCCAGCAGTTTAGAGACAGGGGGGGGGTCACCCCTCCACTTT. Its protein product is CASSLETGGGSPLHF.

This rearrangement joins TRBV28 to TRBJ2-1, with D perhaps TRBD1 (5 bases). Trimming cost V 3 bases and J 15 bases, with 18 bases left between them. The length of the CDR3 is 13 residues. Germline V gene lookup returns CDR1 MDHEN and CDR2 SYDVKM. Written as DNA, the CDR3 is TGTGCCAGCAGTTTGCCCCAGGGCCCTCCGAGGTTCTTC. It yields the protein CASSLPQGPPRFF.

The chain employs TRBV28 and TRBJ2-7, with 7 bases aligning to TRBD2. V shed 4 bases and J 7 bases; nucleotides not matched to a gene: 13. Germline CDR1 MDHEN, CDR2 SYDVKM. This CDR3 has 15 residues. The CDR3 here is CASSSPGLRMGEQYF. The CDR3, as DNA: TGTGCCAGCAGTTCCCCGGGACTACGCATGGGAGAGCAGTACTTC.